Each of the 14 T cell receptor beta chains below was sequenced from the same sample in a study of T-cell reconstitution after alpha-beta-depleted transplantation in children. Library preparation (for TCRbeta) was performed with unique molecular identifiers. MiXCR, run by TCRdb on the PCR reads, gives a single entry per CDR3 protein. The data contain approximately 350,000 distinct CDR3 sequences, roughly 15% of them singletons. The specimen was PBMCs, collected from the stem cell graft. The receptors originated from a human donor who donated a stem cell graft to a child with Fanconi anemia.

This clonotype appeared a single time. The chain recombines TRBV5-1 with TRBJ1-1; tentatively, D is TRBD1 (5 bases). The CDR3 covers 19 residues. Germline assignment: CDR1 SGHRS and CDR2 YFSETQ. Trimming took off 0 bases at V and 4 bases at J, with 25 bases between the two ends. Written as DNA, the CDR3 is TGCGCCAGCAGCTTGGCCGGGGTCTCAGGGAGTAGCATGGCCACTGAAGCTTTCTTT. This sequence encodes CASSLAGVSGSSMATEAFF.

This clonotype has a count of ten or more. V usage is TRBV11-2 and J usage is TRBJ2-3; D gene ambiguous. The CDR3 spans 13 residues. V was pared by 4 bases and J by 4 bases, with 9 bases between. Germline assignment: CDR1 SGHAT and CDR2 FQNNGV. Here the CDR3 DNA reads TGTGCCAGCAGCTGGGCCCAGGCAGATACGCAGTATTTT. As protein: CASSWAQADTQYF.

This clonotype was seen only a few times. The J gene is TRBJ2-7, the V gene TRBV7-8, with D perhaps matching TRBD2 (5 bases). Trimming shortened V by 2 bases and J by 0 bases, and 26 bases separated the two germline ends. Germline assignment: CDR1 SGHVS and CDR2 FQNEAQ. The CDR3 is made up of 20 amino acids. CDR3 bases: TGTGCCAGCAGCTTATCACCCTGGGGAGCACAGAACGACAACTCCTACGAGCAGTACGTC. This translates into CASSLSPWGAQNDNSYEQYV.

CDR3 residues: CASSYAIGPIGNEQFF. In DNA form, the CDR3 reads TGTGCCAGCAGTTACGCCATAGGGCCGATTGGGAATGAGCAGTTCTTC. J is TRBJ2-1 and V is TRBV6-2 or TRBV6-3, with D unresolved. V lost 2 bases and J 7 bases, leaving 18 bases between the germline ends. CDR1 MNHEY and CDR2 SVGEGT come from the germline V gene. This CDR3 contains 16 residues.

CDR3 in amino acids: CASSVQGPNQPQHF. In nucleotides, the CDR3 is TGTGCCAGTAGTGTCCAGGGGCCCAATCAGCCCCAGCATTTT. The rearrangement uses TRBV19 and TRBJ1-5, with D tentatively TRBD1 (6 bases). V was shortened by 5 bases and J by 3 bases, with 11 bases between the two germline ends. The V gene's germline CDR1 is LNHDA and CDR2 SQIVND (reference sequence). The CDR3 has 14 residues.

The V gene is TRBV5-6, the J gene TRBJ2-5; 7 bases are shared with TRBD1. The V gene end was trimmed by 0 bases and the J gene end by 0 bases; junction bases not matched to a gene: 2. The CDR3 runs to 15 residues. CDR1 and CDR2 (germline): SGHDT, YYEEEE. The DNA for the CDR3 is TGTGCCAGCAGCTTGGGCAGGGGGTACCAAGAGACCCAGTACTTC. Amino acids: CASSLGRGYQETQYF.

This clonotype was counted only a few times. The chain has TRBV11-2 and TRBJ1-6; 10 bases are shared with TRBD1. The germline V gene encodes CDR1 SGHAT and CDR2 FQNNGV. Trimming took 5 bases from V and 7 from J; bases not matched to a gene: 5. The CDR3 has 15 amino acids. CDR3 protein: CASSRTGQGNSPLHF. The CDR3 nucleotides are TGTGCCAGCAGCCGCACGGGACAGGGGAATTCACCCCTCCACTTT.

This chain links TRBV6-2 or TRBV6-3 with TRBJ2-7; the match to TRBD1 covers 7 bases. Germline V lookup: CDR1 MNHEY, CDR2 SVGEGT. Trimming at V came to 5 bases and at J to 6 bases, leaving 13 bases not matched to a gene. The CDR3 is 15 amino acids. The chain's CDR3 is CASSRLAQGRSEQYV. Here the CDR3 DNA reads TGTGCCAGCAGTCGCCTGGCACAGGGGAGATCCGAGCAGTACGTC.

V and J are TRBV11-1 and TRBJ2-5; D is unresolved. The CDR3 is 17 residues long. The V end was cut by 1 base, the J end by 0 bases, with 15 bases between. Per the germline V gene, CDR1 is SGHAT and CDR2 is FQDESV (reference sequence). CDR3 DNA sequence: TGTGCCAGCAGCTTAGGGGCGCGGAAGGGATACCAAGAGACCCAGTACTTC. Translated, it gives CASSLGARKGYQETQYF.

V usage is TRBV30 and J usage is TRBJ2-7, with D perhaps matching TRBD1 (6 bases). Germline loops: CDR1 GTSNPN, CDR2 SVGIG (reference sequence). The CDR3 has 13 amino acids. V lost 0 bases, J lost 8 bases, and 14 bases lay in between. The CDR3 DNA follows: TGTGCCTGGAGTGTATACCAGGGGCTAAAGCAGTACTTC. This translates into CAWSVYQGLKQYF.

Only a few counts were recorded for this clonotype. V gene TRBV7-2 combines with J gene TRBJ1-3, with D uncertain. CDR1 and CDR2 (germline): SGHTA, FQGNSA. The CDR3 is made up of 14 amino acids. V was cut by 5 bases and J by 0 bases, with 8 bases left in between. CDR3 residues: CASSLRTSGNTIYF. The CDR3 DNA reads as TGTGCCAGCAGCCTACGTACCTCTGGAAACACCATATATTTT.

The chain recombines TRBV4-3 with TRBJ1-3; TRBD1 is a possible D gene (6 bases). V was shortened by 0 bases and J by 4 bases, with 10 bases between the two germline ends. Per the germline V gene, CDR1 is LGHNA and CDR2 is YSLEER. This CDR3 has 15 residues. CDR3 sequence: CASSQDVGQGNTIYF. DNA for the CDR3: TGCGCCAGCAGCCAAGATGTAGGACAGGGAAACACCATATATTTT.

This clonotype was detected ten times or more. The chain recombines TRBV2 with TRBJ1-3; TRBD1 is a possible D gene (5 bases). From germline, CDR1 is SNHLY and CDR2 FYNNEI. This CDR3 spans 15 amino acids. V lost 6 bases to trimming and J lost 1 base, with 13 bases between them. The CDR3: CASRTGTLSGNTIYF. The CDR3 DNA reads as TGTGCCAGCAGGACCGGGACTTTATCTGGAAACACCATATATTTT.

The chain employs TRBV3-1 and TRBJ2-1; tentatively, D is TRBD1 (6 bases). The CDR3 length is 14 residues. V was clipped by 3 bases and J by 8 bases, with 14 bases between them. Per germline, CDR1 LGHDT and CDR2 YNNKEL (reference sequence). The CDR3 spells CASSQATGPDEQFF. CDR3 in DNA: TGTGCCAGCAGCCAGGCGACAGGTCCGGATGAGCAGTTCTTC.